This T cell receptor beta chain was recorded in a study of T cells in Graves' hyperthyroidism and ophthalmopathy. Trimming left V 7 bases short and J 4 bases short, with 10 bases between. The CDR3 length is 12 residues. The table lists this clonotype with many counts. Template material for amplifying TCR beta CDR3 regions consisted of RNA transcripts. Initially, a first-round RT-PCR of the TCR CDR3 employed the HTBI primer set. MiXCR was run by TCRdb on the multiplex PCR reads, yielding one entry per CDR3 protein. In the table there are roughly 660,000 distinct CDR3 sequences, about 18% of which are singletons.

This sequence joins TRBV12-3 or TRBV12-4 and TRBJ1-1; D gene ambiguous. The sample consisted of blood. This TCR derives from a man in his forties or fifties with Graves' hyperthyroidism. Written as DNA, the CDR3 is TGTGCCAGCAATCTCGGAGGCACTGAAGCTTTCTTT. It translates to CASNLGGTEAFF.